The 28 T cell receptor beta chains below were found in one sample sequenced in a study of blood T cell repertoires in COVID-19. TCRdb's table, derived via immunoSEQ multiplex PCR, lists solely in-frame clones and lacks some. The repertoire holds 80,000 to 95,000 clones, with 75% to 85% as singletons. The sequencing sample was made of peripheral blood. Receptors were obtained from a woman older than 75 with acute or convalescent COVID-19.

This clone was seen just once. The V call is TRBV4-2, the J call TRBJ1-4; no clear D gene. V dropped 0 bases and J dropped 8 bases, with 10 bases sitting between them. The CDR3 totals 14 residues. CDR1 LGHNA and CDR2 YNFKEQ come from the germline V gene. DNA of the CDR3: TGTGCCAGCAGCCAAGACCTCGCTAGGGAAAAACTGTTTTTT. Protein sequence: CASSQDLAREKLFF.

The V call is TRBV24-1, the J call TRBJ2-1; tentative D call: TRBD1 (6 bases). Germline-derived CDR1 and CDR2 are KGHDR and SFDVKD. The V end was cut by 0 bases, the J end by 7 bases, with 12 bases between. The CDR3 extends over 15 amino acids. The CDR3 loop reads CATSDLLAQGNEQFF. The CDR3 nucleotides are TGTGCCACCAGTGATTTGCTGGCCCAGGGGAATGAGCAGTTCTTC.

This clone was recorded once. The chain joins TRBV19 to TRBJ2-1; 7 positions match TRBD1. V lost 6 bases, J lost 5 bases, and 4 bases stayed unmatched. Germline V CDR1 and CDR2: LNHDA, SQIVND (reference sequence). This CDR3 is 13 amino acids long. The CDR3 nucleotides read TGTGCCAGTAGGGACAGGCCAGACAATGAGCAGTTCTTC. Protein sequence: CASRDRPDNEQFF.

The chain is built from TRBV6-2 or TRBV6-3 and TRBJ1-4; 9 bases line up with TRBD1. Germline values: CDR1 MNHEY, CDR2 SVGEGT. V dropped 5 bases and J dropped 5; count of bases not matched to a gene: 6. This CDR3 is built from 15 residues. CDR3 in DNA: TGTGCCAGCAGTCCGGCCGGGACAGGGAATGAAAAACTGTTTTTT. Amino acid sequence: CASSPAGTGNEKLFF.

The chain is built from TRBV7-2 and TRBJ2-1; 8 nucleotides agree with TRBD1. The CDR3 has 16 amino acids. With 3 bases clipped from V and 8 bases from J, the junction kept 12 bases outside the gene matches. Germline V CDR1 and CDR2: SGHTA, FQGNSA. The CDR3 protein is CASSFWVSGGADEQFF. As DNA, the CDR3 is TGTGCCAGCAGCTTTTGGGTCTCAGGGGGCGCGGATGAGCAGTTCTTC.

CDR3 coding DNA: TGTGCCAGCAGCCCAAATATCGGGACAGGGGGCAGAAATACGCAGTATTTT. Its translation is CASSPNIGTGGRNTQYF. The chain recombines TRBV3-1 (or the pseudogene TRBV3-2) with TRBJ2-3, with 12 nucleotides matching TRBD1. Trimming took 4 bases from V and 7 from J; bases not matched to a gene: 12. Germline loops: CDR1 LGHDT, CDR2 YNNKEL (reference sequence). This CDR3 comprises 17 residues.

For the CDR3, the DNA is TGCGCCAGCAGCCAAGACAGGTTCAACACTGAAGCTTTCTTT. It yields the protein CASSQDRFNTEAFF. The chain carries TRBV4-3 and TRBJ1-1; D unclear. V was shortened by 0 bases and J by 2 bases, with 7 bases between the two germline ends. CDR1 is LGHNA, CDR2 YSLEER, per germline. The CDR3 runs to 14 residues.

The DNA for the CDR3 is TGTGCCAGCAGCTTAGGAACCGGGACTTTAACCCCCTACGAGCAGTACTTC. As protein: CASSLGTGTLTPYEQYF. The gene calls are TRBV7-6 and TRBJ2-7; maybe TRBD2 (6 bases). Germline loops: CDR1 SGHVS, CDR2 FNYEAQ. Trimming left V 1 base short and J 2 bases short, with 18 bases between. This CDR3 comprises 17 residues.

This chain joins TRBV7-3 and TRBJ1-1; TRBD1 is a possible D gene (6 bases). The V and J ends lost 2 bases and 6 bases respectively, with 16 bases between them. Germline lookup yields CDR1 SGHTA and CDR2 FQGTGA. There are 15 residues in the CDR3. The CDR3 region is CASSLGGPGVAEAFF. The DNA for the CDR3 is TGTGCCAGCAGCTTAGGCGGGCCAGGGGTCGCTGAAGCTTTCTTT.

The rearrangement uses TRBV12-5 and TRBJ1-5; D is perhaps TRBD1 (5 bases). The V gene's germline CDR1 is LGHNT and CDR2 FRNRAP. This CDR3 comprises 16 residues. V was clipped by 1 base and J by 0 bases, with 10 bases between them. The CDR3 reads CASGLAQGYSNQPQHF. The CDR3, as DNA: TGTGCTAGTGGTTTGGCCCAGGGTTATAGCAATCAGCCCCAGCATTTT. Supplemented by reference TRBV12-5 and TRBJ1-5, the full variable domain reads DARVTQTPRHKVTEMGQEVTMRCQPILGHNTVFWYRQTMMQGLELLAYFRNRAPLDDSGMPKDRFSAEMPDATLATLKIQPSEPRDSAVYFCASGLAQGYSNQPQHFGDGTRLSIL.

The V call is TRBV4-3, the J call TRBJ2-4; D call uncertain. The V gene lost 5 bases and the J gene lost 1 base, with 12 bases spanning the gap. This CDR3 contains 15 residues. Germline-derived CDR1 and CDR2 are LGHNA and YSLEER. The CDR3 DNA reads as TGCGCCAGCAGCTTTCCCCCCAGGGCCAAAAACATTCAGTACTTC. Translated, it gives CASSFPPRAKNIQYF.

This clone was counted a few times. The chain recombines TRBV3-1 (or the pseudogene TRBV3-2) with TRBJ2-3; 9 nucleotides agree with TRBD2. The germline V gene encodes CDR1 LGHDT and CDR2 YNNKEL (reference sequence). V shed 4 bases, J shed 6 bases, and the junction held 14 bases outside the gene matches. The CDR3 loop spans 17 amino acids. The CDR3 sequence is CASSPSRLGGGADTQYF. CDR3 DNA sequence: TGTGCCAGCAGCCCAAGCCGGTTGGGCGGGGGGGCCGATACGCAGTATTTT.

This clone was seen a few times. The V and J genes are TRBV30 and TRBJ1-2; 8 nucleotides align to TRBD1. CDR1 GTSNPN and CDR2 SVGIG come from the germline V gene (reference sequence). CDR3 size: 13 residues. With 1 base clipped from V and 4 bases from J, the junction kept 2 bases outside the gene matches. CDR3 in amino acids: CAWSAGQAYGYTF. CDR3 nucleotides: TGTGCCTGGAGTGCGGGACAGGCCTATGGCTACACCTTC.

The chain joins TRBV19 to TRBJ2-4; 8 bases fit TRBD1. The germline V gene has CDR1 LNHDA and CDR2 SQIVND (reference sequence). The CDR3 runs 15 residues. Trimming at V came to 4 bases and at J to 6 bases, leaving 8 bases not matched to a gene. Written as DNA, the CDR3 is TGTGCCAGTAGTACCCAGCAGGGGGCAGGAAACATTCAGTACTTC. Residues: CASSTQQGAGNIQYF.

CDR3 sequence: CASSSPGGTEAFF. The DNA of the CDR3 is TGTGCCAGCAGTTCCCCCGGGGGGACTGAAGCTTTCTTT. V is TRBV7-3 and J is TRBJ1-1; D may be TRBD1 (5 bases). The CDR3 is 13 residues long. V lost 6 bases, J lost 5 bases, and 13 bases lay in between. From germline, CDR1 is SGHTA and CDR2 FQGTGA.

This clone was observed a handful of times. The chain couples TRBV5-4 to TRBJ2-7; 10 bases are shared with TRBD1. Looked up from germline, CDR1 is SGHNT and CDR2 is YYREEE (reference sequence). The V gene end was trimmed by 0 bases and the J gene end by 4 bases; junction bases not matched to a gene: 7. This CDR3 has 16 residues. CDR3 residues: CASSLGPGQGRYEQYF. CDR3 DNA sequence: TGTGCCAGCAGCTTGGGCCCGGGACAGGGGAGGTACGAGCAGTACTTC.

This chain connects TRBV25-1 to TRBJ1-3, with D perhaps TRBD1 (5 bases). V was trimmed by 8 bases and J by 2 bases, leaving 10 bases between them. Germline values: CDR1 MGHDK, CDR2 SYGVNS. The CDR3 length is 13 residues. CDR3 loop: CASLGEAGNTIYF. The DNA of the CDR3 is TGTGCCAGCCTGGGGGAGGCTGGAAACACCATATATTTT.

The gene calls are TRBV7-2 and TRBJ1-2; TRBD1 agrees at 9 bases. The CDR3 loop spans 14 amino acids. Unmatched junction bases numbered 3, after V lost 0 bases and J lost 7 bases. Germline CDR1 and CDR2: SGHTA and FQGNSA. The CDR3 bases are TGTGCCAGCAGCTTAGCATACAGGGGGCCTGGCTACACCTTC. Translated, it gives CASSLAYRGPGYTF.

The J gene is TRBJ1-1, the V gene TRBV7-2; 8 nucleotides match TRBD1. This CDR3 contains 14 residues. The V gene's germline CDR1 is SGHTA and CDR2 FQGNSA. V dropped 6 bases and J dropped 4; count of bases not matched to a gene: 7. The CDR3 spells CASRLDRAGTEAFF. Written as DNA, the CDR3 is TGTGCCAGCAGATTGGACAGGGCAGGCACTGAAGCTTTCTTT.

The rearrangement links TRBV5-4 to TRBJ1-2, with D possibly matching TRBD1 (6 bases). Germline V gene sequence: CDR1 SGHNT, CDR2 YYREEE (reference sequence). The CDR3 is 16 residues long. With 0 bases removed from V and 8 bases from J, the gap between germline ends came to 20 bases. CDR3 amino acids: CASSLAIGAGVHGYTF. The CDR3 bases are TGTGCCAGCAGCTTGGCCATCGGGGCAGGGGTACACGGCTACACCTTC.

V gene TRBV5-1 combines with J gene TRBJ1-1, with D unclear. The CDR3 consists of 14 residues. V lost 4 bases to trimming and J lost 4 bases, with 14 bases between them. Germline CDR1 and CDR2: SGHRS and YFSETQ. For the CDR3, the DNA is TGCGCCAGCAGCAGACTCCCCCGGGGCACTGAAGCTTTCTTT. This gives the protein CASSRLPRGTEAFF.

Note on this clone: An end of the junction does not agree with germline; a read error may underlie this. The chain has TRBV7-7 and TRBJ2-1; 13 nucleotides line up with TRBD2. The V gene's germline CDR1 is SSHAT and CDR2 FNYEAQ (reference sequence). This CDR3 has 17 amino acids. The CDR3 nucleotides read TGTGCTAGCAGCTTAGACTGGACTAGCGGGAGTGTGGGTGAGCAGTTCTTC. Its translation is CASSLDWTSGSVGEQFF.

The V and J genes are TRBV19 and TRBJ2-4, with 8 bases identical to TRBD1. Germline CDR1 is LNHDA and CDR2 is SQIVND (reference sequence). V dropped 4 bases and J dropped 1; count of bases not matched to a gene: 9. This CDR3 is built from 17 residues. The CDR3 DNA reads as TGTGCCAGTAGTACGCGACAGGGGCTGGGGGCCAAAAACATTCAGTACTTC. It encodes CASSTRQGLGAKNIQYF.

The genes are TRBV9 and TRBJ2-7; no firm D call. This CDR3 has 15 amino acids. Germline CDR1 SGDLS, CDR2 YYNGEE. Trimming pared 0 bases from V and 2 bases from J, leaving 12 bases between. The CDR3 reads CASSVGWAKAYEQYF. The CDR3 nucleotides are TGTGCCAGCAGCGTAGGGTGGGCGAAGGCCTACGAGCAGTACTTC.

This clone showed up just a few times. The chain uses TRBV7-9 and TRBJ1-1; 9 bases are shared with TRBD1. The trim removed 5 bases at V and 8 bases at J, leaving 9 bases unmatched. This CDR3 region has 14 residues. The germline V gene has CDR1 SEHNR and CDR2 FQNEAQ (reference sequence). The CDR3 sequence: CASSPLGTGTEAFF. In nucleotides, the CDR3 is TGTGCCAGCAGCCCCTTGGGGACAGGGACCGAAGCTTTCTTT. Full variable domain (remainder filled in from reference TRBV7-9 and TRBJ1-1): DTGVSQNPRHKITKRGQNVTFRCDPISEHNRLYWYRQTLGQGPEFLTYFQNEAQLEKSRLLSDRFSAERPKGSFSTLEIQRTEQGDSAMYLCASSPLGTGTEAFFGQGTRLTVV.

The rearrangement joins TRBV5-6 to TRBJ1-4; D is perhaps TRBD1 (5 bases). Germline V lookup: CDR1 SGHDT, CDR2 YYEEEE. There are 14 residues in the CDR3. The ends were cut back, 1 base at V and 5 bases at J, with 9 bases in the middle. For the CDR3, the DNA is TGTGCCAGCAGCTTGCAGGGTAGGAATGAAAAACTGTTTTTT. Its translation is CASSLQGRNEKLFF.

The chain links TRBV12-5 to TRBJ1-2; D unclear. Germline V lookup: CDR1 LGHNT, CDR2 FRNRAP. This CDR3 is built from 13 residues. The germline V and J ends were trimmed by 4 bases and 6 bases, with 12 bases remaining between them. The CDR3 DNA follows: TGTGCTAGTGGTTGGCCTACCGGGGATGGCTACACCTTC. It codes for CASGWPTGDGYTF.

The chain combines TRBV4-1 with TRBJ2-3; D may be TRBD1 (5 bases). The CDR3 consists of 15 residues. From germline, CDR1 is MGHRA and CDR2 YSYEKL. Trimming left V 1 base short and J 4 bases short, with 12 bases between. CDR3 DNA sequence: TGCGCCAGCAGCCAAGTGGGCCTAGGGGCAGATACGCAGTATTTT. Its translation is CASSQVGLGADTQYF.